This TCR beta chain is from a study of human T cells and chemical hapten exposure. Study-level results: PT1 expanded TCR counts and patch test score correlated positively.

V dropped 8 bases and J dropped 1 base, with 10 bases sitting between them. The CDR3 has 13 amino acids. Germline CDR1 reads MNHNY; CDR2 reads SVGAGI (reference sequence). MiXCR, applied by TCRdb to the RACE reads, yields one record per CDR3 protein. The sample has approximately 60,000 distinct CDR3 sequences, 8% to 13% seen once. Concerning this clonotype itself: What it binds is unknown.

Time point: patch test 3, about 24 weeks after DPC sensitization. Indicated treatment: therapeutic diphenylcyclopropenone sensitization with weekly scalp DPC. The donor pool consisted of alopecia patients aged 18 to 70 years, considered suitable for DPC. The chain recombines TRBV6-6 with TRBJ2-3; D is uncertain. Sequencing was performed on whole blood, taken in connection with sensitization to the hapten diphenylcyclopropenone (DPC). The TCR originated in a woman aged 30 to 39 with alopecia areata. Some clones in this sample may be carry-over from other donors' samples. CDR3: CASRSQGTDTQYF. The CDR3 nucleotides are TGTGCCAGCCGGTCGCAGGGCACAGATACGCAGTATTTT.